Below, one T cell receptor beta chain is given with its context. What it recognizes is unknown. The sample belongs to a study of shared clonotypes between healthy human individuals. Whole-study context: The study enrolled two women and a few men aged 18 to 49.

Samples underwent the assay at deep level. In the authors' methods: Filtering differed because ImmunoSEQ produced junction-only sequences that carried no quality scores. Repertoires were generated with immunoSEQ multiplex PCR, while TCRdb's copy carries only in-frame clones and drops some. D and trimming were read from the DNA, whereas the V and J calls and clone size are those reported in that table. This table holds about 450,000 clones, 79% found once. Study-wide points: Among donors, sharing of clonotypes was expected to be affected by sequencing depth.

The germline gives CDR1 MGHDK, CDR2 SYGVNS. With V trimmed by 3 bases and J by 5 bases, 6 bases remained unmatched. The length of the CDR3 is 16 residues. The chain combines TRBV25-1 with TRBJ2-1; 11 bases fit TRBD2. The TCR sequence derives from a woman aged 40 to 55 in good health. Some clones in this sample may be carry-over from other donors' samples. The sample comprised PBMCs. CDR3 sequence reads: CASSDSLAGVDNEQFF. CDR3 nucleotide sequence: TGTGCCAGCAGTGATTCACTAGCGGGAGTAGACAATGAGCAGTTCTTC.